This T cell receptor beta chain was captured by sequencing in a study of vaccination effects on CD4 cells after COVID-19. Overall study context: PBMC cultures contained 1.5 million to 2 million cells per well, 8.5 to 10 IU/ml IL-2 and around 9.9 ug/ml peptides.

Following 10 days of culture, CD4+ T cells were isolated. Some clones are missing from TCRdb's copy, which holds only in-frame ones; the method was immunoSEQ multiplex PCR. The repertoire includes roughly 34,000 clones, about 70% of them detected once, and about 4% sits in the top ten. CDR3 size: 13 residues. Germline V gives CDR1 KGHDR, CDR2 SFDVKD. Trimming pared 3 bases from V and 3 bases from J, leaving 4 bases between. On this clone itself: Its target is not known.

The TCR was taken from a human donor who received a COVID-19 vaccine. V is TRBV24-1 and J is TRBJ2-2, with D unclear. Source: CD4+ T cells from PBMCs cultured without peptide, taken before COVID-19 vaccination. CDR3 nucleotides: TGTGCCACCAGTGATGGATACACCGGGGAGCTGTTTTTT. Residues: CATSDGYTGELFF.